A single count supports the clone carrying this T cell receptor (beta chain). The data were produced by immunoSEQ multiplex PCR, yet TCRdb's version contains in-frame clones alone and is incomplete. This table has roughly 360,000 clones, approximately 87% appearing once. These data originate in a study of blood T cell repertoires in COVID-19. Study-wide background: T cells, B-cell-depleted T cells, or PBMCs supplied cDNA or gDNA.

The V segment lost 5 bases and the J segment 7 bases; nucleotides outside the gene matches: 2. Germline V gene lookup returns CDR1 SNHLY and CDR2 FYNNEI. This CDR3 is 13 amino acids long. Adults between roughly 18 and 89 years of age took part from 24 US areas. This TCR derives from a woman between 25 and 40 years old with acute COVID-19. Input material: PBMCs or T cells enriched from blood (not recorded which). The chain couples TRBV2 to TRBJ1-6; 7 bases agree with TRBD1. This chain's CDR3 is CASSLTGNSPLHF. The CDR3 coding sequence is TGTGCCAGCAGTTTGACAGGGAATTCACCCCTCCACTTT.